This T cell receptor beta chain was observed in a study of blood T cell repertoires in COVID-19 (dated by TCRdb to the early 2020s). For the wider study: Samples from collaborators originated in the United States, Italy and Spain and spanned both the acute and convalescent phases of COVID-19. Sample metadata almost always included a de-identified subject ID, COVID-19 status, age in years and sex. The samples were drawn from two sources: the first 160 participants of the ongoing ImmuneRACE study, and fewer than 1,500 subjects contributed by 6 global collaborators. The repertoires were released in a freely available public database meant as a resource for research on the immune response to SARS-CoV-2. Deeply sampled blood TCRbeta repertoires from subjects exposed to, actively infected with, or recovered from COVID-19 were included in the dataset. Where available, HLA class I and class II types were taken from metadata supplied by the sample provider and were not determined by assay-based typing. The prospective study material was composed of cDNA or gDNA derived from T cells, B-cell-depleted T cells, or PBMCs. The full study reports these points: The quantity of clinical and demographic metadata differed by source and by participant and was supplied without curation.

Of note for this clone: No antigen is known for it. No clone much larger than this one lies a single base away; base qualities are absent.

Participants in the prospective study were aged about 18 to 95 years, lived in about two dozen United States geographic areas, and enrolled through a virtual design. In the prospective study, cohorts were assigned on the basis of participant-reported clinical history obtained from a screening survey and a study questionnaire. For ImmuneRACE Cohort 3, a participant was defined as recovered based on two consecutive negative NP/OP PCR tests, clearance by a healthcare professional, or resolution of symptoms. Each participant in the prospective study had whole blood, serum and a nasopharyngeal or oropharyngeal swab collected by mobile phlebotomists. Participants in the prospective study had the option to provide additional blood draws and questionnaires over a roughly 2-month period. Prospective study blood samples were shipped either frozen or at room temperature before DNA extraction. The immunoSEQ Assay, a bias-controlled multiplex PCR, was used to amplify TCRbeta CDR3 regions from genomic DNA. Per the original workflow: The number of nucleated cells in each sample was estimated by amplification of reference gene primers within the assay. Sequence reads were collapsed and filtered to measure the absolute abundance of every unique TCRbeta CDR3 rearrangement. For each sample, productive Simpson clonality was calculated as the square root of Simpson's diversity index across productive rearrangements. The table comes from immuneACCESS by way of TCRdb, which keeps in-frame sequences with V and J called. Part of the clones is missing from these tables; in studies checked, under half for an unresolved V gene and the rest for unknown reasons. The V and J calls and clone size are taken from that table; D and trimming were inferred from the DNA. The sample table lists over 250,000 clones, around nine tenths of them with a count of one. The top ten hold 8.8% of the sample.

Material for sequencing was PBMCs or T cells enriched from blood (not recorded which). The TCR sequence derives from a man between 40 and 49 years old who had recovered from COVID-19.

The sequenced DNA: TGTGCCAGCAGCCTTACTAGCACGAGCAATCAGCCCCAGCATTTT. It is translated as CASSLTSTSNQPQHF. In this chain, TRBV7-2 is recombined with TRBJ1-5; confidence is insufficient to name the D gene. CDR1 is given as SGHTA and CDR2 as FQGNSA, both from the germline V gene. The V and J ends are trimmed by 5 bases and 1 base, leaving 12 bases between them. Its CDR3 holds 15 amino acids, cysteine through phenylalanine. Only CDR3 DNA is held: 45 bases, read in frame from base 1.